This T cell receptor (beta chain) was observed in a study of T cell repertoires in cytomegalovirus infection. As for the study in general: Recently identified HLA-C-restricted CMV epitopes and well-studied HLA-B-restricted CMV epitopes were used by the study.

Turning to this clonotype: Its antigen is as yet unknown.

TCRdb called the reads again in MiXCR, with one record for every CDR3 protein. Of roughly 150,000 distinct CDR3 sequences in the sample, over 30% were seen once. The study's findings and limits: Summed frequency of shared TCR beta families picked out CMV carriers who also had the relevant HLA.

The germline V gene encodes CDR1 SEHNR and CDR2 FQNEAQ (reference sequence). The CDR3 is 14 amino acids. The V end lost 5 bases, the J end lost 8 bases, and 15 bases lay between the germline ends. This TCR was recovered from a human donor in good health (CMV status not recorded). Some clones in this sample may be carry-over from other donors' samples. The chain combines TRBV7-9 with TRBJ1-4; D is unresolved. Sample: CD8+ T cells from cultured PBMCs, taken from culture after CMV antigen stimulation. The CDR3 here is CASSNLDPVEKLFF. CDR3 sequence (DNA): TGTGCCAGCAGCAACCTTGATCCGGTGGAAAAACTGTTTTTT.